This is a list of T cell receptor beta chains from one sample in a study of CD8+ T cells in alopecia areata. The protocol was immunoSEQ multiplex PCR, while the TCRdb copy is restricted to in-frame clones and leaves out a portion. Of 120,000 or so clones listed, 61% are singletons. The specimen was CD4+ T cells sorted from blood, collected at week 4, from a patient treated with tofacitinib. The source is a human donor with alopecia areata. The CDR3 runs from the conserved cysteine through the conserved F or W. D genes are given only for firm matches. The listing skips clone size in some rows; elsewhere it reads once, few, many or a size class.

>NA|NA|TRBV30|12|TRBJ1-5
TGTGCCTGGGGACAGTACAATCAGCCCCAGCATTTT
CAWGQYNQPQHF
>few|NA|TRBV15|13|TRBJ2-5
TGTGCCACCAGCAGGGATCGGGGGCGAGAGCAGTACTTC
CATSRDRGREQYF
>NA|NA|TRBV29-1|13|TRBJ1-5
TGCAGCGTGGGGAGAGGTAGCAATCAGCCCCAGCATTTT
CSVGRGSNQPQHF
>NA|NA|TRBV10-3|15|TRBJ2-5
TGTGCCATCAGTAGACGAGGGAGCTACCAAGAGACCCAGTACTTC
CAISRRGSYQETQYF
>few|NA|TRBV20-1|11|TRBJ2-7
TGCATAGCCGGGACCTCCTACGAGCAGTACTTC
CIAGTSYEQYF
>NA|NA|TRBV6-1|13|TRBJ2-5
TGTGCCAGCAGCGCCAGGGGCAGGGAGACCCAGTACTTC
CASSARGRETQYF
>NA|NA|TRBV30|14|TRBJ2-5
TGTGCCTGGAGTGTAGGGGATCGATTTGAGACCCAGTACTTC
CAWSVGDRFETQYF
>few|NA|TRBV4-1|13|TRBJ2-5
TGCGCCAGCAGCCGGACGGATCAAGAGACCCAGTACTTC
CASSRTDQETQYF
>few|NA|TRBV7-8|17|TRBJ2-6
TGTGCCAGCAGCTTCATACAGGCCAATTCTGGGGCCAACGTCCTGACTTTC
CASSFIQANSGANVLTF
>once|NA|TRBV6-5|12|TRBJ1-2
TGTGCCAGCACCTTCCCGGGGAGGGGCTACACCTTC
CASTFPGRGYTF
>few|TRBD1|TRBV19|14|TRBJ1-2
TGTGCCAGTAGTATTACGACAGGGGACTATGGCTACACCTTC
CASSITTGDYGYTF
>NA|NA|TRBV6-5|15|TRBJ1-2
TGTGCCAGCAGCCTCAACAGGGTTCTTAACTATGGCTACACCTTC
CASSLNRVLNYGYTF
>NA|NA|TRBV18|15|TRBJ1-2
TGTGCCAGCTCACCAACGGGGGCTGGGGACTATGGCTACACCTTC
CASSPTGAGDYGYTF
>few|NA|TRBV15|15|TRBJ1-5
TGTGCCACCAGCCCCCGGGCGTCGGGCAATCAGCCCCAGCATTTT
CATSPRASGNQPQHF
>NA|NA|TRBV5-4|14|TRBJ2-1
TGTGCCAGCTCCGGAGGGGAGAGATACAATGAGCAGTTCTTC
CASSGGERYNEQFF
>NA|NA|TRBV7-3|13|TRBJ2-1
TGTGCCAGCAGCTTAATGCACAACAATGAGCAGTTCTTC
CASSLMHNNEQFF
>once|NA|TRBV2|12|TRBJ2-5
TGTGCCAGCAGTGAAGGACGGCAGTCCCAGTACTTC
CASSEGRQSQYF
>NA|NA|TRBV29-1|12|TRBJ1-1
TGCAGCGGGAAGGGGGTGAACACTGAAGCTTTCTTT
CSGKGVNTEAFF
>NA|NA|TRBV27|15|TRBJ1-5
TGTGCCAGCAGTTTATCATGGAGGGAGGGCCAGCCCCAGCATTTT
CASSLSWREGQPQHF
>NA|NA|TRBV30|14|TRBJ1-1
TGTGCCTGGATACCACGGCTTAGGAACACTGAAGCTTTCTTT
CAWIPRLRNTEAFF
>NA|NA|TRBV5-1|14|TRBJ1-2
TGCGCCAGCAGCAGCGGACCCAGAGGTTATGGCTACACCTTC
CASSSGPRGYGYTF
>few|TRBD1|TRBV5-5|14|TRBJ1-5
TGTGCCAGCAGCTTGGGGGACAGGGCTCAGCCCCAGCATTTT
CASSLGDRAQPQHF
>NA|TRBD1|TRBV5-1|15|TRBJ2-7
TGCGCCAGCAGCTGGGGACAGTACACTACCTACGAGCAGTACTTC
CASSWGQYTTYEQYF
>NA|TRBD1|TRBV30|12|TRBJ1-5
TGTGCCTGGGACAGGGGCAATCAGCCCCAGCATTTT
CAWDRGNQPQHF
>NA|NA|TRBV10-3|14|TRBJ2-5
TGTGCCATCAGTGTTGAGGGGGGGCCAGAGACCCAGTACTTC
CAISVEGGPETQYF
>NA|NA|TRBV14|15|TRBJ1-2
TGTGCCAGCAGCCAAGCGGGTAGGGGTAACTATGGCTACACCTTC
CASSQAGRGNYGYTF
>NA|TRBD1|TRBV5-1|15|TRBJ2-5
TGCGCCAGCAGCTTGGGGACAGGGGGCACAGAGACCCAGTACTTC
CASSLGTGGTETQYF
>NA|NA|TRBV10-3|12|TRBJ1-1
TGTGCCATCAGTGACGGAGGGACTGAAGCTTTCTTT
CAISDGGTEAFF
>NA|TRBD1|TRBV18|13|TRBJ2-7
TGTGCCAGCTCACCGGCTTGGGACAGCCCACACGTCTTC
CASSPAWDSPHVF
>few|TRBD1|TRBV7-2|13|TRBJ1-2
TGTGCCAGCAGCTGGACAGGGGATTATGGCTACACCTTC
CASSWTGDYGYTF
>NA|TRBD2|TRBV28|16|TRBJ2-2
TGTGCCAGCAGTCTAATTAGCGGGAGTGGCACCGGGGAGCTGTTTTTT
CASSLISGSGTGELFF
>NA|NA|TRBV4-1|13|TRBJ2-7
TGCGCCAGCAGCCAAGCTAGAGGGTACGAGCAGTACTTC
CASSQARGYEQYF
>NA|NA|TRBV10-3|14|TRBJ2-1
TGTGCCATCAGGAAGACAGGTATAGACAATGAGCAGTTCTTC
CAIRKTGIDNEQFF
>NA|NA|TRBV5-1|14|TRBJ2-5
TGCGCCAGCACCCCTGTTAGCTCGTCGGAGACCCAGTACTTC
CASTPVSSSETQYF
>NA|NA|TRBV7-8|14|TRBJ2-5
TGTGCCAGCAGCTCCTCCCCGACGGGGGAGACCCAGTACTTC
CASSSSPTGETQYF
>NA|NA|TRBV27|16|TRBJ2-5
TGTGCCAGCAGTTCGACAGGGATGGGAGGGAAAGGGACCCAGTACTTC
CASSSTGMGGKGTQYF
>few|TRBD1|TRBV29-1|13|TRBJ2-5
TGCAGCGGACGAGGACAGGTCGAGGAGACCCAGTACTTC
CSGRGQVEETQYF
>NA|NA|TRBV7-8|14|TRBJ2-3
TGTGCCAGCATCTCCCCCCGAGGCACAGATACGCAGTATTTT
CASISPRGTDTQYF
>NA|TRBD1|TRBV6-5|16|TRBJ2-2
TGTGCCAGCAGTTACCCAGGGACAGGGAACACCGGGGAGCTGTTTTTT
CASSYPGTGNTGELFF
>NA|NA|TRBV9|15|TRBJ2-6
TGTGCCAGCAGCGTAATGGGGGAAGGGGCCAACGTCCTGACTTTC
CASSVMGEGANVLTF
>NA|TRBD2|TRBV10-3|14|TRBJ2-3
TGTGCCATCAGGGGAGGACTAGATTCATATACGCAGTATTTT
CAIRGGLDSYTQYF
>NA|NA|TRBV29-1|13|TRBJ2-6
TGCAGCGCCGGGGGCTCTGGGGCCAACGTCCTGACTTTC
CSAGGSGANVLTF
>few|NA|TRBV4-1|14|TRBJ2-3
TGCGCCAGCAGCCAAGATACCCGCACAGATACGCAGTATTTT
CASSQDTRTDTQYF
>NA|NA|TRBV30|11|TRBJ1-1
TGTGCCTGGAATTTAGGGGGTGAAGCTTTCTTT
CAWNLGGEAFF
>NA|NA|TRBV29-1|14|TRBJ2-7
TGCAGCCCGCCGGGCTCCCACCCTGAGCAGGAGCAGTACTTC
CSPPGSHPEQEQYF
>NA|NA|TRBV5-1|12|TRBJ1-2
TGCGCCAGCAGCGGGTCAGACGATGGCTACACCTTC
CASSGSDDGYTF
>few|NA|TRBV5-6|14|TRBJ1-5
TGTGCCAGCAGCTTGCAAGGGAATGGACAGCCCCAGCATTTT
CASSLQGNGQPQHF
>once|TRBD1|TRBV9|17|TRBJ1-2
TGTGCCAGCAGCCCCGTAGGACAGGTCCCTTTTCGGGATGGCTACACCTTC
CASSPVGQVPFRDGYTF